This T cell receptor (beta chain) stems from a study of lymphopenia after photon versus proton radiotherapy. Study outcomes and limitations: Only patients who died were analyzed for survival; proton advantage is unproven. Oligoclonal CD8+ Temra expansion after nadir drove photon patients' diversity drop. Post-nadir TCR diversity decline inversely tracked overall survival among those who died. Photon-treated patients lost naive T cells and TCR diversity; proton-treated stayed stable.

Per the germline V gene, CDR1 is PRHDT and CDR2 is FYEKMQ (reference sequence). V dropped 7 bases and J dropped 1; count of bases not matched to a gene: 0. This CDR3 contains 12 residues. Method: immunoSEQ multiplex PCR; TCRdb's copy keeps in-frame clones and lacks some. The sample lists 6,000 to 9,500 clones, roughly 77% occurring once. The count of this clone is one. The antigen is not known. J is TRBJ1-1 and V is TRBV13; 7 bases match TRBD1. The input for sequencing was peripheral blood, taken from a patient treated with photon-based radiotherapy. This TCR was sampled from a man younger than 45 with gastric cancer. CDR3 nucleotide sequence: TGTGCCAGCAAGGGGGCGAACACTGAAGCTTTCTTT. It encodes CASKGANTEAFF.